The 28 T cell receptor beta chains listed next were all sequenced from one sample in a study of T cells in Graves' hyperthyroidism and ophthalmopathy. RNA transcripts yielded amplified TCR beta CDR3 regions. In the first-round RT-PCR of the TCR CDR3, the HTBI primer set was used. TCRdb reanalysed the multiplex PCR reads using MiXCR and keeps one entry per CDR3 protein. The data hold roughly 360,000 distinct CDR3 sequences, with approximately 15% observed a single time. The specimen sequenced was blood. The receptors were gathered from a man aged 25 to 40 with Graves' hyperthyroidism that later progressed to Graves' ophthalmopathy.

There are many counts of this clonotype. For the CDR3, the DNA is TGTGCCAGCAGCCAGCGTTACACTGAAGCTTTCTTT. It yields the protein CASSQRYTEAFF. The chain is built from TRBV14 and TRBJ1-1; D call uncertain. CDR3 length: 12 residues. V shed 3 bases and J shed 3 bases, with 5 bases lying between them. Germline lookup yields CDR1 SGHDN and CDR2 FVKESK.

In its sample, this clonotype was seen a few times. The V and J genes are TRBV4-1 and TRBJ2-3, with D possibly matching TRBD1 (5 bases). V was clipped by 2 bases and J by 3 bases, with 21 bases between them. CDR1 is MGHRA, CDR2 YSYEKL, per germline. This CDR3 comprises 18 residues. The CDR3 loop reads CASSQRPPGSIQTDTQYF. The CDR3 DNA reads TGCGCCAGCAGCCAAAGGCCCCCAGGGTCAATTCAGACAGATACGCAGTATTTT.

At least ten counts were recorded for this clonotype. This chain connects TRBV28 to TRBJ2-3; D gene uncertain. V lost 8 bases and J 2 bases, leaving 20 bases between the germline ends. Germline V CDR1 and CDR2: MDHEN, SYDVKM. This CDR3 is 16 amino acids long. The CDR3 loop is CASGPTPGFITDTQYF. DNA of the CDR3: TGTGCCAGCGGCCCTACCCCAGGCTTTATCACAGATACGCAGTATTTT.

This clonotype occurred many times. The chain couples TRBV6-5 to TRBJ1-2, with D possibly TRBD1 on 5 matching bases. The CDR3 totals 16 residues. CDR1 is MNHEY and CDR2 is SVGAGI in the germline V gene. Trimming left V 0 bases short and J 7 bases short, with 18 bases between. The CDR3 coding sequence is TGTGCCAGCAGTTACTCGTCTACCAGCACAGGTGGTGGCTACACCTTC. Translation: CASSYSSTSTGGGYTF.

The table lists this clonotype with many counts. The gene calls are TRBV2 and TRBJ2-7; possibly TRBD1 for D (6 bases). The ends were cut back, 8 bases at V and 6 bases at J, with 17 bases in the middle. Germline-derived CDR1 and CDR2 are SNHLY and FYNNEI. The CDR3 contains 13 residues. CDR3 protein: CASEVPGEREQYF. The CDR3 coding sequence is TGTGCCAGCGAAGTCCCAGGGGAGCGCGAGCAGTACTTC.

The V and J genes are TRBV27 and TRBJ2-7; D is unresolved. The CDR3 sequence is 14 residues long. V dropped 3 bases and J dropped 6 bases, with 15 bases sitting between them. The germline gives CDR1 MNHEY, CDR2 SMNVEV (reference sequence). The CDR3 nucleotides read TGTGCCAGCAGTTTTGGGGATTCCCTAAGCGAGCAGTACTTC. Protein: CASSFGDSLSEQYF.

This clonotype appeared a few times. The genes are TRBV9 and TRBJ2-3, with TRBD2 matching over 8 bases. The germline V gene encodes CDR1 SGDLS and CDR2 YYNGEE. J was trimmed by 3 bases and V by 5 bases; bases with no gene match: 11. CDR3 length: 16 amino acids. CDR3 DNA sequence: TGTGCCAGCAGTCAGTTCCCGGGGGGGGGAACAGATACGCAGTATTTT. Protein product: CASSQFPGGGTDTQYF.

This clonotype came up a few times. The genes are TRBV20-1 and TRBJ2-7; 11 nucleotides line up with TRBD2. The CDR3 contains 15 residues. Per the germline V gene, CDR1 is DFQATT and CDR2 is SNEGSKA (reference sequence). Losses at the gene ends were 6 bases for V and 3 bases for J; bases not matched to a gene: 10. CDR3 in DNA: TGCAGTGCCATAACGACTAGCGGGGATCACTACGAGCAGTACTTC. It specifies CSAITTSGDHYEQYF.

The CDR3 sequence is CASQWTSGGQSEQFF. The CDR3 DNA is TGTGCCAGCCAATGGACTAGCGGGGGGCAAAGTGAGCAGTTCTTC. The V call is TRBV18, the J call TRBJ2-1, with TRBD2 matching over 14 bases. This CDR3 comprises 15 residues. CDR1 and CDR2 from the germline V gene are KGHSH and LQKENI. Unmatched junction bases numbered 9, after V lost 8 bases and J lost 9 bases.

Only a few counts were recorded for this clonotype. The genes are TRBV9 and TRBJ1-6, with D possibly TRBD1 on 5 matching bases. CDR1 is SGDLS, CDR2 YYNGEE, per germline. The CDR3 contains 16 residues. V lost 4 bases to trimming and J lost 0 bases, with 11 bases between them. The CDR3 loop reads CASSPRQSSYNSPLHF. The CDR3 nucleotides read TGTGCCAGCAGCCCACGACAGAGCTCCTATAATTCACCCCTCCACTTT. The entire variable domain, with the rest obtained from reference TRBV9 and TRBJ1-6, is as follows: DSGVTQTPKHLITATGQRVTLRCSPRSGDLSVYWYQQSLDQGLQFLIQYYNGEERAKGNILERFSAQQFPDLHSELNLSSLELGDSALYFCASSPRQSSYNSPLHFGNGTRLTVT.

The chain carries TRBV30 and TRBJ2-3; TRBD2 matches at 12 bases. V dropped 4 bases and J dropped 1; count of bases not matched to a gene: 6. This CDR3 region has 16 residues. Per germline, CDR1 GTSNPN and CDR2 SVGIG (reference sequence). The CDR3 protein is CAWNRGLAGRTDTQYF. In DNA, the CDR3 is TGTGCCTGGAACCGAGGACTAGCGGGGCGCACAGATACGCAGTATTTT. The full variable domain, completed using reference TRBV30 and TRBJ2-3, is SQTIHQWPATLVQPVGSPLSLECTVEGTSNPNLYWYRQAAGRGLQLLFYSVGIGQISSEVPQNLSASRPQDRQFILSSKKLLLSDSGFYLCAWNRGLAGRTDTQYFGPGTRLTVL.

At least ten counts were recorded for this clonotype. The chain employs TRBV24-1 and TRBJ1-5, with D unresolved. Germline values: CDR1 KGHDR, CDR2 SFDVKD. The CDR3 spans 15 residues. Trimming shortened V by 4 bases and J by 0 bases, and 9 bases separated the two germline ends. The CDR3 here is CATSERGFSNQPQHF. CDR3 sequence (DNA): TGTGCCACCAGTGAACGAGGTTTTAGCAATCAGCCCCAGCATTTT.

This clonotype has ten or more counts. The chain is built from TRBV7-9 and TRBJ2-7; TRBD1 matches 8 bases. The J segment lost 5 bases and the V segment lost 3 bases, leaving 6 bases of the junction unmatched. Germline CDR1 and CDR2: SEHNR and FQNEAQ (reference sequence). The CDR3 runs 14 residues. CDR3: CASSLDRATHEQYF. The CDR3, as DNA: TGTGCCAGCAGCTTGGACAGGGCCACCCACGAGCAGTACTTC.

The rearrangement uses TRBV9 and TRBJ1-5, with D hard to call. From germline, CDR1 is SGDLS and CDR2 YYNGEE. The V gene lost 0 bases and the J gene lost 3 bases, with 16 bases spanning the gap. The CDR3 is made up of 17 amino acids. Written as DNA, the CDR3 is TGTGCCAGCAGCGTAGGCCCCCCTGGGCAATCCAATCAGCCCCAGCATTTT. Translating it yields CASSVGPPGQSNQPQHF.

This chain joins TRBV6-2 or TRBV6-3 and TRBJ1-5; no definite D call. This CDR3 spans 13 amino acids. Trimming cost V 2 bases and J 2 bases, with 4 bases left between them. Germline assignment: CDR1 MNHEY and CDR2 SVGEGT. The CDR3: CASSYAGNQPQHF. The CDR3 coding sequence is TGTGCCAGCAGTTACGCCGGCAATCAGCCCCAGCATTTT.

The sample holds many counts of this clonotype. V is TRBV11-2 and J is TRBJ1-1; D may be TRBD1 (5 bases). V shed 5 bases and J shed 2 bases, with 15 bases lying between them. Germline CDR1 and CDR2: SGHAT and FQNNGV. The CDR3 loop spans 15 amino acids. The CDR3 DNA is TGTGCCAGCAGCCTGGCCCTTGGGGGTAACACTGAAGCTTTCTTT. It translates to CASSLALGGNTEAFF.

V and J are TRBV28 and TRBJ2-5, with TRBD2 matching over 14 bases. V gave up 6 bases and J gave up 2 bases; unmatched junction bases: 8. Per the germline V gene, CDR1 is MDHEN and CDR2 is SYDVKM. This CDR3 is built from 17 residues. The CDR3 DNA reads TGTGCCAGCAGCAAAGGACTAGCGGGGGGCCGACAAGAGACCCAGTACTTC. It yields the protein CASSKGLAGGRQETQYF.

The chain has TRBV9 and TRBJ2-2; D assignment may be TRBD1 or TRBD2 (5 bases each). Germline CDR1 and CDR2: SGDLS and YYNGEE. V lost 0 bases and J 5 bases, leaving 14 bases between the germline ends. The CDR3 is made up of 16 amino acids. The CDR3 loop reads CASSVEGQGGTGELFF. The CDR3 coding sequence is TGTGCCAGCAGCGTAGAAGGGCAGGGCGGGACCGGGGAGCTGTTTTTT.

The rearrangement uses TRBV9 and TRBJ2-7, with D perhaps matching TRBD2 (8 bases). Trimming took off 2 bases at V and 5 bases at J, with 17 bases between the two ends. Germline V gene lookup returns CDR1 SGDLS and CDR2 YYNGEE. This CDR3 has 15 residues. CDR3 DNA sequence: TGTGCCAGCAGCGTCGGGGGGGGCAGGGGGGACGAGCAGTACTTC. This gives the protein CASSVGGGRGDEQYF.

This clonotype showed up many times. The chain employs TRBV30 and TRBJ1-1; D gene ambiguous. This CDR3 has 11 residues. V lost 5 bases and J 2 bases, leaving 6 bases between the germline ends. Germline CDR1 reads GTSNPN; CDR2 reads SVGIG (reference sequence). The CDR3 reads CAWAANTEAFF. CDR3 nucleotide sequence: TGTGCCTGGGCCGCTAACACTGAAGCTTTCTTT.

This clonotype came up many times. The rearrangement uses TRBV18 and TRBJ1-1; D possibly corresponds to TRBD1 (5 bases). Per the germline V gene, CDR1 is KGHSH and CDR2 is LQKENI. V was pared by 4 bases and J by 1 base, with 10 bases between. The CDR3 is made up of 14 amino acids. The CDR3 DNA is TGTGCCAGCTCACAAAATGGACAGAACACTGAAGCTTTCTTT. It translates to CASSQNGQNTEAFF.

This clonotype was counted at least ten times. J is TRBJ2-1 and V is TRBV20-1, with 10 bases matching TRBD1. The CDR3 runs 16 residues. V lost 0 bases and J lost 3; bases outside the gene matches: 5. Germline V gene data show CDR1 as DFQATT and CDR2 as SNEGSKA (reference sequence). The CDR3 protein is CSARDDGTGVYNEQFF. As DNA, the CDR3 is TGCAGTGCTAGAGATGACGGGACAGGGGTCTACAATGAGCAGTTCTTC.

In this sample, this clonotype turned up a few times. This chain links TRBV18 with TRBJ2-7, with TRBD1 identical over 8 bases. Germline-derived CDR1 and CDR2 are KGHSH and LQKENI. V shed 3 bases, J shed 4 bases, and the junction held 11 bases outside the gene matches. CDR3 length: 16 amino acids. CDR3 amino acids: CASSPHPGQETYEQYF. CDR3 nucleotides: TGTGCCAGCTCACCTCATCCGGGACAGGAGACTTACGAGCAGTACTTC.

This clonotype was seen a few times. This sequence joins TRBV4-1 and TRBJ1-2; D not resolved. This CDR3 spans 14 amino acids. Germline CDR1 MGHRA, CDR2 YSYEKL. Trimming cost V 2 bases and J 1 base, with 8 bases left between them. CDR3 sequence reads: CASSQRYSNYGYTF. CDR3 coding DNA: TGCGCCAGCAGCCAACGGTACAGTAACTATGGCTACACCTTC.

This clonotype was seen repeatedly, ten times or more. The V gene is TRBV24-1, the J gene TRBJ2-5, with a possible D match to TRBD2 (7 bases). Germline values: CDR1 KGHDR, CDR2 SFDVKD. CDR3 length: 16 amino acids. The V and J ends lost 4 bases and 5 bases respectively, with 19 bases between them. CDR3 DNA: TGTGCCACCAGTGACTCAACTAGAGGGGGGGGTGAGACCCAGTACTTC. Its protein is CATSDSTRGGGETQYF.

Ten or more counts support this clonotype. The rearrangement links TRBV7-9 to TRBJ2-7; the D gene is possibly TRBD1 (6 bases). CDR1 and CDR2 from the germline V gene are SEHNR and FQNEAQ (reference sequence). The CDR3 totals 14 residues. V was trimmed by 5 bases and J by 2 bases, leaving 13 bases between them. CDR3 region: CASSHGQQPYEQYF. CDR3 nucleotides: TGTGCCAGCAGCCACGGACAGCAACCCTACGAGCAGTACTTC.

This clonotype appeared many times. The J gene is TRBJ2-2, the V gene TRBV6-5, with a possible D match to TRBD1 (6 bases). V was cut by 2 bases and J by 3 bases, with 10 bases left in between. The CDR3 consists of 15 residues. The germline V gene encodes CDR1 MNHEY and CDR2 SVGAGI. The CDR3 sequence is CASSYTRGDTGELFF. The CDR3 nucleotides are TGTGCCAGCAGTTACACCAGGGGCGACACCGGGGAGCTGTTTTTT.

This clonotype was picked up many times. The genes are TRBV29-1 and TRBJ1-6; tentative D call: TRBD1 (6 bases). The CDR3 spans 13 residues. CDR1 and CDR2 from the germline V gene are SQVTM and ANQGSEA. The V gene lost 6 bases and the J gene lost 7 bases, with 13 bases spanning the gap. The CDR3 DNA is TGCAGCGTCGTTACAGGGTTCAATTCACCCCTCCACTTT. It is translated as CSVVTGFNSPLHF. The variable domain in full, with the rest retrieved from reference TRBV29-1 and TRBJ1-6, is SAVISQKPSRDICQRGTSLTIQCQVDSQVTMMFWYRQQPGQSLTLIATANQGSEATYESGFVIDKFPISRPNLTFSTLTVSNMSPEDSSIYLCSVVTGFNSPLHFGNGTRLTVT.